The 29 T cell receptor beta chains listed next were all sequenced from one sample in a study of blood T cells in healthy people across ages. The second PCR ran 7 to 11 cycles with a sample-barcoded 5' primer and J-beta primers. TCRdb re-called the 5' RACE reads through MiXCR, storing one row per CDR3 protein. The profile shows some 1.1 million distinct CDR3 sequences, about two fifths of them singletons. Sequencing was performed on blood. The origin of the receptors is a man aged 18 to 29 in good health.

The chain is built from TRBV20-1 and TRBJ2-7, with D possibly matching TRBD1 (5 bases). V lost 4 bases, J lost 0 bases, and 13 bases lay in between. This CDR3 is 14 amino acids long. Germline V lookup: CDR1 DFQATT, CDR2 SNEGSKA (reference sequence). The CDR3: CSANKGFNSYEQYF. The DNA of the CDR3 is TGCAGTGCTAACAAGGGGTTTAACTCCTACGAGCAGTACTTC.

This clonotype was seen only a few times. The rearrangement links TRBV27 to TRBJ2-3; D is uncertain. Per germline, CDR1 MNHEY and CDR2 SMNVEV (reference sequence). This CDR3 contains 15 residues. V lost 5 bases and J lost 2, with 14 bases in between. The CDR3 sequence: CASSPYDISTDTQYF. The CDR3 nucleotides are TGTGCCAGCAGTCCCTACGACATCTCCACAGATACGCAGTATTTT.

This clonotype has a handful of counts. The rearrangement links TRBV14 to TRBJ1-2; possibly TRBD1 for D (6 bases). The germline gives CDR1 SGHDN, CDR2 FVKESK. The CDR3 runs 15 residues. Deletions cut 4 bases from V and 3 bases from J, with 15 bases between. The CDR3 DNA follows: TGTGCCAGCAGCCGGGGGCCGAACGAACACTATGGCTACACCTTC. It translates to CASSRGPNEHYGYTF.

The CDR3 spells CASSSSDTMNTEAFF. Written as DNA, the CDR3 is TGTGCCAGCAGCTCCTCGGACACAATGAACACTGAAGCTTTCTTT. The J gene is TRBJ1-1, the V gene TRBV7-4, with a weak D call TRBD1 (5 bases). The ends were cut back, 4 bases at V and 0 bases at J, with 12 bases in the middle. From germline, CDR1 is SGHVT and CDR2 SQSDAQ. The CDR3 covers 15 residues. Together with reference TRBV7-4 and TRBJ1-1, the CDR3 gives the full variable domain: GAGVSQSPRYKVAKRGRDVALRCDSISGHVTLYWYRQTLGQGSEVLTYSQSDAQRDKSGRPSGRFSAERPERSVSTLKIQRTEQGDSAVYLCASSSSDTMNTEAFFGQGTRLTVV.

The chain links TRBV12-3 or TRBV12-4 to TRBJ1-2; 7 bases line up with TRBD1. The junction had 5 bases not matched to a gene; V was cut back by 3 bases and J by 4 bases. The CDR3 spans 14 residues. CDR3 sequence reads: CASSFGRDSYGYTF. CDR3 nucleotides: TGTGCCAGCAGTTTTGGGAGGGACAGCTATGGCTACACCTTC.

V and J are TRBV6-2 or TRBV6-3 and TRBJ1-5; D remains ambiguous. The germline gives CDR1 MNHEY, CDR2 SVGEGT. CDR3 length: 14 residues. V was trimmed by 6 bases and J by 2 bases, leaving 11 bases between them. The CDR3 DNA is TGTGCCAGCAGCCCACCGAGGGGCAATCAGCCCCAGCATTTT. It codes for CASSPPRGNQPQHF.

This clonotype was detected only a few times. This chain uses TRBV5-1 with TRBJ1-3; D gene uncertain. Per the germline V gene, CDR1 is SGHRS and CDR2 is YFSETQ. With 0 bases removed from V and 4 bases from J, the gap between germline ends came to 11 bases. The CDR3 covers 15 residues. CDR3 sequence reads: CASSLGARIGNTIYF. The CDR3 DNA follows: TGCGCCAGCAGCTTGGGGGCTCGTATAGGAAACACCATATATTTT.

This clonotype was seen more than once but under ten times. V and J are TRBV12-5 and TRBJ2-1, with a tentative D call TRBD1 (6 bases). Germline values: CDR1 LGHNT, CDR2 FRNRAP. This CDR3 region has 14 residues. Trimming left V 1 base short and J 2 bases short, with 6 bases between. CDR3 nucleotide sequence: TGTGCTAGTGGTTTGGGGACAGCCTACAATGAGCAGTTCTTC. Its protein is CASGLGTAYNEQFF.

The genes are TRBV6-1 and TRBJ2-1, with TRBD1 matching 7 bases. TRBJ2-7 matches the DNA end more closely, so the J call is doubtful. CDR3 length: 15 amino acids. The germline CDR1 and CDR2 sequences are MNHNS and SASEGT. For the CDR3, the DNA is TGTGCCAGCAGTGCTGAGGGGGCCTTCTACAATGAGCAGTACTTC. It specifies CASSAEGAFYNEQYF.

The rearrangement links TRBV12-3 or TRBV12-4 to TRBJ2-7; D not resolved. This CDR3 comprises 12 residues. V shed 8 bases and J shed 6 bases, with 14 bases lying between them. The CDR3 region is CASGPRVSEQYF. The DNA for the CDR3 is TGTGCCAGCGGACCCAGAGTTTCCGAGCAGTACTTC.

The chain employs TRBV11-1 and TRBJ2-3; 10 bases fit TRBD2. Germline CDR1 and CDR2: SGHAT and FQDESV (reference sequence). With 5 bases clipped from V and 4 bases from J, the junction kept 12 bases outside the gene matches. The CDR3 spans 17 residues. The CDR3 sequence: CASSSLLSGGVSDTQYF. For the CDR3, the DNA is TGTGCCAGCAGCAGCCTCCTGAGCGGGGGGGTATCAGATACGCAGTATTTT.

The chain recombines TRBV6-5 with TRBJ1-2, with D tentatively TRBD1 (6 bases). V was trimmed by 6 bases and J by 8 bases, leaving 16 bases between them. Germline V lookup: CDR1 MNHEY, CDR2 SVGAGI. CDR3 size: 13 residues. CDR3 sequence (DNA): TGTGCCAGCAGATCCTTTGGGGGGCGAGGCTACACCTTC. It translates to CASRSFGGRGYTF.

The rearrangement joins TRBV20-1 to TRBJ1-4, with a weak D call TRBD1 (6 bases). Looked up from germline, CDR1 is DFQATT and CDR2 is SNEGSKA (reference sequence). The length of the CDR3 is 18 residues. Trimming removed 0 bases at V and 0 bases at J, with 17 bases between. The CDR3 region has the DNA TGCAGTGCTAGAGATCGGCGGGGGGCTAAGGCAACTAATGAAAAACTGTTTTTT. Protein product: CSARDRRGAKATNEKLFF.

The chain recombines TRBV10-3 with TRBJ2-3; D gene ambiguous. With 0 bases removed from V and 11 bases from J, the gap between germline ends came to 15 bases. Germline CDR1 is ENHRY and CDR2 is SYGVKD. The CDR3 extends over 14 amino acids. CDR3 residues: CAISESNGSEKQYF. CDR3 nucleotides: TGTGCCATCAGTGAGTCGAATGGTTCTGAAAAGCAGTATTTT.

The rearrangement joins TRBV11-2 to TRBJ2-5; D is unresolved. Germline-derived CDR1 and CDR2 are SGHAT and FQNNGV. Trimming removed 5 bases from V and 4 bases from J, with 14 bases in between. This CDR3 has 14 amino acids. The CDR3 is CASSRSASRETQYF. CDR3 bases: TGTGCCAGCAGCCGGAGTGCGAGTAGAGAGACCCAGTACTTC.

About this clonotype itself: One end of the junction is discordant with germline, which a read error may explain. The rearrangement uses TRBV7-2 and TRBJ2-7; D perhaps matches TRBD1 (5 bases). CDR3 length equals 13 residues. In germline, CDR1 is SGHTA, CDR2 FQGNSA. The CDR3 loop reads CARSLAVDNEQYF. The CDR3 DNA reads as TGTGCCAGGAGCTTAGCCGTGGACAATGAGCAGTACTTC.

In this sample, this clonotype turned up many times. V and J are TRBV11-2 and TRBJ2-4; D is undetermined. The end of the DNA fits TRBJ2-7 better, so the J call may be wrong. The germline V gene encodes CDR1 SGHAT and CDR2 FQNNGV. This CDR3 comprises 12 residues. The CDR3 DNA follows: TGTGCCAGCAGCTTAGGAAAGAACGAGCAGTACTTC. This sequence encodes CASSLGKNEQYF.

There are a few counts of this clonotype. This chain uses TRBV19 with TRBJ1-2; D is unresolved. Trimming cost V 4 bases and J 7 bases, with 7 bases left between them. Germline CDR1 is LNHDA and CDR2 is SQIVND (reference sequence). This CDR3 contains 11 residues. The CDR3 reads CASSTARGYTF. The DNA for the CDR3 is TGTGCCAGTAGTACCGCGCGTGGCTACACCTTC.

In its sample, this clonotype was seen a few times. The V gene is TRBV2, the J gene TRBJ1-2; D is uncertain. The germline CDR1 and CDR2 sequences are SNHLY and FYNNEI. This CDR3 spans 12 amino acids. Trimming shortened V by 9 bases and J by 1 base, and 9 bases separated the two germline ends. In nucleotides, the CDR3 is TGTGCCAGTCGTTCTGGTAACTATGGCTACACCTTC. It encodes CASRSGNYGYTF.

This clonotype has a handful of counts. The V call is TRBV2, the J call TRBJ1-2; D is uncertain. The V end was cut by 1 base, the J end by 4 bases, with 10 bases between. The germline CDR1 and CDR2 sequences are SNHLY and FYNNEI. CDR3 length: 14 amino acids. The CDR3 is CASSEVRGSYGYTF. The CDR3 DNA reads TGTGCCAGCAGTGAAGTACGAGGGTCCTATGGCTACACCTTC. The full variable domain, its missing parts supplied by reference TRBV2 and TRBJ1-2, is EPEVTQTPSHQVTQMGQEVILRCVPISNHLYFYWYRQILGQKVEFLVSFYNNEISEKSEIFDDQFSVERPDGSNFTLKIRSTKLEDSAMYFCASSEVRGSYGYTFGSGTRLTVV.

The chain combines TRBV12-3 or TRBV12-4 with TRBJ1-5; D is ambiguous. V lost 1 base and J 1 base, leaving 11 bases between the germline ends. The CDR3 is 16 residues long. This CDR3 reads CASSLVSERSNQPQHF. In nucleotides, the CDR3 is TGTGCCAGCAGTTTAGTATCGGAAAGGAGCAATCAGCCCCAGCATTTT.

The chain employs TRBV6-1 and TRBJ1-6, with 7 positions matching TRBD1. This CDR3 has 13 amino acids. The ends lost 7 bases at V and 13 bases at J; junction bases unmatched: 10. The V gene's germline CDR1 is MNHNS and CDR2 SASEGT. CDR3 nucleotides: TGTGCCAGCACCCTTGGACAGGTTTTTCCCCTCCACTTT. Translation: CASTLGQVFPLHF.

The chain carries TRBV20-1 and TRBJ2-5; 9 bases align to TRBD1. The V segment lost 1 base and the J segment 1 base; nucleotides outside the gene matches: 10. CDR1 is DFQATT, CDR2 SNEGSKA, per germline (reference sequence). The CDR3 totals 17 residues. CDR3 sequence (DNA): TGCAGTGCTAGAGGAACAGGGGGCGCGGCTGTCCAAGAGACCCAGTACTTC. Amino acids: CSARGTGGAAVQETQYF.

In this sample, this clonotype turned up once. V usage is TRBV3-1 and J usage is TRBJ1-2, with TRBD1 identical over 9 bases. Per the germline V gene, CDR1 is LGHDT and CDR2 is YNNKEL (reference sequence). CDR3 length: 14 residues. With V trimmed by 0 bases and J by 7 bases, 3 bases remained unmatched. CDR3 coding DNA: TGTGCCAGCAGCCAAGAATACAGGGGGCTTGGCTACACCTTC. Translated: CASSQEYRGLGYTF.

This chain links TRBV6-2 or TRBV6-3 with TRBJ2-5; unclear D gene. From germline, CDR1 is MNHEY and CDR2 SVGEGT. V lost 6 bases to trimming and J lost 4 bases, with 12 bases between them. The CDR3 is 13 residues long. The CDR3 loop reads CASSLPQLETQYF. The CDR3 DNA reads as TGTGCCAGCAGCCTTCCCCAACTAGAGACCCAGTACTTC.

Many counts were recorded for this clonotype. This chain links TRBV10-3 with TRBJ2-3, with a possible D match to TRBD2 (5 bases). Between the trimmed V and J ends, which lost 3 bases and 5 bases, there was a span of 12 bases. CDR1 is ENHRY and CDR2 is SYGVKD in the germline V gene. This CDR3 contains 14 residues. The CDR3 loop reads CAISDRGYGDTQYF. The CDR3 nucleotides are TGTGCCATCAGTGATCGGGGATATGGAGATACGCAGTATTTT.

This clonotype came up a few times. This chain links TRBV4-1 with TRBJ2-1; perhaps TRBD2 as D (6 bases). Germline V gives CDR1 MGHRA, CDR2 YSYEKL. The CDR3 loop spans 16 amino acids. V was pared by 3 bases and J by 2 bases, with 14 bases between. CDR3 coding DNA: TGCGCCAGCAGCCATATTTTAGCGGACCCCTACAATGAGCAGTTCTTC. It is translated as CASSHILADPYNEQFF.

This clonotype was seen a handful of times. The CDR3 DNA sequence: TGTGCCAGCAGCGTAGGGTCTAGCGGGGGGTACAATGAGCAGTTCTTC. Its protein is CASSVGSSGGYNEQFF. The rearrangement joins TRBV9 to TRBJ2-1; 11 bases map to TRBD2. J gave up 4 bases and V 0 bases, and 3 bases lay outside the gene matches. Germline V gives CDR1 SGDLS, CDR2 YYNGEE. The CDR3 has 16 amino acids.

In regard to this clonotype: One end of the junction fails to match germline, which may point to a read error. The chain links TRBV12-3 or TRBV12-4 to TRBJ1-2, with a possible D match to TRBD1 (6 bases). The CDR3 has 14 residues. In DNA, the CDR3 is TGTGCCAGCGGTTCGACAGGCTCCAACTGTGGCTACACCTTC. Translation: CASGSTGSNCGYTF.